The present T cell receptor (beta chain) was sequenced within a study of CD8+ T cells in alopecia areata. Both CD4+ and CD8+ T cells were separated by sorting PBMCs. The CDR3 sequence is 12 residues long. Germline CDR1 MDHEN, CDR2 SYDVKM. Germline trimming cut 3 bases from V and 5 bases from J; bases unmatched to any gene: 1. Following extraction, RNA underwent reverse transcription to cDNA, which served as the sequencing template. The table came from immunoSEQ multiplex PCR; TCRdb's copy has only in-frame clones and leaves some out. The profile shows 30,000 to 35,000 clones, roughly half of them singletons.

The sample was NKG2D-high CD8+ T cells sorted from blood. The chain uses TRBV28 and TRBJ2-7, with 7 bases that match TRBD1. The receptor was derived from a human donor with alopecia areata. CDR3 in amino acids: CASSLGQHEQYF. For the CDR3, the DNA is TGTGCCAGCAGTTTGGGACAGCACGAGCAGTACTTC.